This record looks at one T cell receptor beta chain sequence and its context. Its binding antigen is unknown. No much larger clonotype is one base removed from it; base qualities were not supplied. From cysteine to phenylalanine, the CDR3 is 11 amino acids long. The retained sequence is limited to the CDR3, 33 bases, with the frame set at the first base. Deletion took 6 bases off V and 7 bases off J, with a span of 9 bases between the germline ends. Looking up the germline V gene yields CDR1 SNHLY and CDR2 FYNNEI. The data were taken from a study of shared clonotypes between healthy human individuals (dated by TCRdb to about 2020). Background for the entire study: The cohort comprised a couple of women and three men aged 18 to 49 years. Different laboratories and diverse techniques were used to prepare libraries and sequence TCR repertoires, to increase sequencing depth and limit assay-specific biases. For each donor, CD4 naive and CD4 memory were each run on three plates, CD8 naive on two plates, and CD8 memory on one plate. Per donor, leukapheresis produced somewhere between about 0.85 and 9.5 billion PBMCs. Blood TCR repertoires of about 5 healthy adults were deeply sequenced to estimate repertoire size and the extent of clonotype sharing between individuals.

Broad study findings and their caveats: Because the study included only a small number of donors, the genetic and exposure-history diversity represented was limited. Based on pairwise subsampling, the degree of clonotype sharing among donors was expected to be affected by sequencing depth. Naive subsets generally had larger estimated clonotype richness than memory subsets did. Higher generation probabilities were observed for clonotypes shared by all four sorted-subset donors than for non-shared clonotypes. Rarefaction of sorted-subset datasets indicated incomplete sequencing despite the large sequencing depth. Only blood was sampled, and tissue TCR repertoires likely differ from those in blood. Sharing across several donors was observed for approximately 4.6% of naive CD4, about 3.2% of naive CD8, about 2.3% of memory CD4, and roughly 0.4% of memory CD8 clonotypes.

Donors were healthy HIV-negative adults with no recently reported acute infections or vaccinations. Every donor was a Caucasian adult living in Nashville, Tennessee, USA. Magnetic negative selection was used to enrich CD4+ T cells, after which naive cells were positively selected on CD45RA and the negative fraction became the memory subset. After blood collection by leukapheresis, PBMCs were isolated using Ficoll-Histopaque density gradient centrifugation and then cryopreserved in the vapor phase of liquid nitrogen. Analytical flow cytometry was used to check the purity and quantity of every magnetically sorted T cell population. From each sorted fraction, genomic DNA was isolated and quantified by UV absorbance on a Nanodrop 2000c. Using the deep immunoSEQ assay, TCR CDR3 regions were amplified from genomic DNA by multiplex PCR. For each cell subset, the extracted genomic DNA was distributed evenly across all wells of several immunoSEQ 96-well plates, and each plate served as one replicate. For sorted subsets, approximately 200 ng of genomic DNA, equivalent to 30,000 or so T cell genomes, went into each replicate PCR. Purified libraries were quantified with a Qubit 3.0 fluorometer, sized on a Bioanalyzer 2100, and re-quantified with the KAPA Library Quantification kit. Every immunoSEQ 96-well plate was sequenced on a separate single-read 150-cycle Illumina NextSeq 550 flow cell. The study's processing was this. The immunoSEQ output contained only junctional sequences without quality scores, so filtering could not match that applied to full-length reads. Sequences were annotated with PyIR, a Python wrapper for IgBLAST v1.9, and V/J genes and CDR3 were assigned using IMGT germline references. Reads with weak V/J assignments (E-value above 1e-6), missing CDR3, stop codons, out-of-frame junctions, or ambiguous translated residues were removed. V3J clonotypes were defined as sequences sharing the same inferred V gene, J gene, and CDR3 amino acid sequence. The percentage overlap between two repertoires was calculated by dividing the number of shared unique clonotypes by the size of the smaller repertoire. Repertoire richness was assessed with RTK rarefaction, the Chao1 estimator, and Recon v2.1 estimates of unobserved clonotypes. For all TCRbeta clonotypes obtained by the gDNA method from a few donors, generation probabilities were computed with OLGA. The immuneACCESS repertoire file appears here via TCRdb, limited to in-frame rearrangements. These files lack a portion of the clones; in checked studies, under half of the deficit traces to unresolved V genes, and the cause of the others is not known. V and J calls and clone size follow that table, whereas D and trimming were derived from the DNA. The sample table lists roughly 2 million clones, under 97% of them with a count of one. Roughly 0.13% of the sample belongs to the ten largest clones.

Sequenced material: naive CD4+ T cells sorted from blood. The meaning of the sample's cell subset or site label: CD45RA+ positively selected. This clonotype was obtained from a man between 18 and 35 years old in good health. The sequence joins TRBV2 to TRBJ1-2; TRBD1 could be the D gene, as 5 bases match. The CDR3 in this case is CASSRDSGYTF. Read as DNA, the sequence is TGTGCCAGCAGCAGGGATAGTGGCTACACCTTC.